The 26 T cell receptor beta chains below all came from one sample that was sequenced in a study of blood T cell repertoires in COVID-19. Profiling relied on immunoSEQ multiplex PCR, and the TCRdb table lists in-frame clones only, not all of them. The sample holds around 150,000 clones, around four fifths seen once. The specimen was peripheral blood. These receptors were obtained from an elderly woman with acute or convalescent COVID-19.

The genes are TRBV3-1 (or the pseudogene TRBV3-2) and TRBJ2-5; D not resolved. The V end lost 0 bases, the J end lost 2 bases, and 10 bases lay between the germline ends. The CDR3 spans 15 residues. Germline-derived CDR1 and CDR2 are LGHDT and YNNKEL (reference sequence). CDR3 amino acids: CASSQDLGLQETQYF. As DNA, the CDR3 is TGTGCCAGCAGCCAAGATCTAGGCTTACAAGAGACCCAGTACTTC.

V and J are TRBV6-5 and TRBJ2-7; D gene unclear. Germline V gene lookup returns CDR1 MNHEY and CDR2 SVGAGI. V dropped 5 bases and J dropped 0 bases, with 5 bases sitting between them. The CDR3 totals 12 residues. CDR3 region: CASSKSSYEQYF. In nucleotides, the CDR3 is TGTGCCAGCAGTAAGAGCTCCTACGAGCAGTACTTC.

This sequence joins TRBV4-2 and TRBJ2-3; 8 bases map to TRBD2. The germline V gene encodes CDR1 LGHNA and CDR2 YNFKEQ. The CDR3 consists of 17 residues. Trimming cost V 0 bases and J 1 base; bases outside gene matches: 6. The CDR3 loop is CASSQDKTSGGTDTQYF. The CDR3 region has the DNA TGTGCCAGCAGCCAAGACAAAACTAGCGGAGGCACAGATACGCAGTATTTT.

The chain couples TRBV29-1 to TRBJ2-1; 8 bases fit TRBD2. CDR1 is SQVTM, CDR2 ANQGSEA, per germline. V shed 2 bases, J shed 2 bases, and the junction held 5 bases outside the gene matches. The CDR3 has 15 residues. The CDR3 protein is CSVESRGEAYNEQFF. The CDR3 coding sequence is TGCAGCGTTGAATCGCGGGGGGAGGCCTACAATGAGCAGTTCTTC.

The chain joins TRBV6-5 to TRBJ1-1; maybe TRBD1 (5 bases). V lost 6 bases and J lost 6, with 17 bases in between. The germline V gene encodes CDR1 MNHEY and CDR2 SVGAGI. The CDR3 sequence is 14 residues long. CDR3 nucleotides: TGTGCCAGCAGCCGGGGCGTGGGGACTGCTGAAGCTTTCTTT. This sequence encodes CASSRGVGTAEAFF.

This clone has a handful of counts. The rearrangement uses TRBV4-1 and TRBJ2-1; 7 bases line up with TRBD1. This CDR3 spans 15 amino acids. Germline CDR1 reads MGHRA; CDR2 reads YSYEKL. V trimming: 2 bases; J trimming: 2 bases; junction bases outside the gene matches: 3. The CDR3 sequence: CASSQPTGPYNEQFF. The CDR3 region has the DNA TGCGCCAGCAGCCAACCGACAGGGCCCTACAATGAGCAGTTCTTC.

The CDR3 here is CASSLALAGGLPYNEQFF. The CDR3 coding sequence is TGTGCCAGCAGCTTAGCGTTAGCGGGGGGGTTACCCTACAATGAGCAGTTCTTC. The genes are TRBV7-2 and TRBJ2-1; 11 nucleotides agree with TRBD2. The CDR3 totals 18 residues. V dropped 0 bases and J dropped 2; count of bases not matched to a gene: 6. The germline CDR1 and CDR2 sequences are SGHTA and FQGNSA.

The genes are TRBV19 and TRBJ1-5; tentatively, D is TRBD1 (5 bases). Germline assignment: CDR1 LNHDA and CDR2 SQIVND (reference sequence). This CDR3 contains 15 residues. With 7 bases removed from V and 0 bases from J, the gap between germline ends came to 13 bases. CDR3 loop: CASNPGLYSNQPQHF. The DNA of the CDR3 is TGTGCCAGTAACCCGGGACTTTATAGCAATCAGCCCCAGCATTTT.

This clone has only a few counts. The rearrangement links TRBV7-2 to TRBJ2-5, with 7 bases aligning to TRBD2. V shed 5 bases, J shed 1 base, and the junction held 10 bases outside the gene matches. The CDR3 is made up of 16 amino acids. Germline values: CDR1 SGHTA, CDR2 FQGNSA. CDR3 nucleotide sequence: TGTGCCAGCAGCCCCGCGGGAGCGGGGTTCCAAGAGACCCAGTACTTC. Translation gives CASSPAGAGFQETQYF.

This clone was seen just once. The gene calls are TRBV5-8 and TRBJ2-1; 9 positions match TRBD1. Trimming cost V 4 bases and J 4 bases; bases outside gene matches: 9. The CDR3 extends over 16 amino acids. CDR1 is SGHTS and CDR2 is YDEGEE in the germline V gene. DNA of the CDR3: TGTGCCAGCAGCCGGGACAGGGCCAAAATTTACAATGAGCAGTTCTTC. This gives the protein CASSRDRAKIYNEQFF. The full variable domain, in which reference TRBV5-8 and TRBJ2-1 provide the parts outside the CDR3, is EAGVTQSPTHLIKTRGQQATLRCSPISGHTSVYWYQQALGLGLQFLLWYDEGEERNRGNFPPRFSGRQFPNYSSELNVNALELEDSALYLCASSRDRAKIYNEQFFGPGTRLTVL.

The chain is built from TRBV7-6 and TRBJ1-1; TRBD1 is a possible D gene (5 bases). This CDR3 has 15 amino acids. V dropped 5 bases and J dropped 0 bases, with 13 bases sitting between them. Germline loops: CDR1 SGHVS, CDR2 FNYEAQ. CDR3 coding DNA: TGTGCCAGCAGCCCTGTGGGGGGGATGAACACTGAAGCTTTCTTT. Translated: CASSPVGGMNTEAFF.

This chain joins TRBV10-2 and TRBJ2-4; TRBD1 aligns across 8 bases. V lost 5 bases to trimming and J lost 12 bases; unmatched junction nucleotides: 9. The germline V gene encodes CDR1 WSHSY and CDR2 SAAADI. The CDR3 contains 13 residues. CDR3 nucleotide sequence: TGCGCCAGCAGTCCGGGACAGGCGTTACCTCAGTACTTC. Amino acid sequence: CASSPGQALPQYF.

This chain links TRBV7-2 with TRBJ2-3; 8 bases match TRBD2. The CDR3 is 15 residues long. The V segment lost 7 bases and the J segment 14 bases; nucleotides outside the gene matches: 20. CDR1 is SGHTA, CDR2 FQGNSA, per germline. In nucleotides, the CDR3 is TGTGCCAGCAATCTTGGTGGGCGATCTAGCGGGCCTCGGTATTTT. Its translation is CASNLGGRSSGPRYF. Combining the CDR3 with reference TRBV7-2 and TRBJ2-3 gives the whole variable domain GAGVSQSPSNKVTEKGKDVELRCDPISGHTALYWYRQSLGQGLEFLIYFQGNSAPDKSGLPSDRFSAERTGGSVSTLTIQRTQQEDSAVYLCASNLGGRSSGPRYFGPGTRLTVL.

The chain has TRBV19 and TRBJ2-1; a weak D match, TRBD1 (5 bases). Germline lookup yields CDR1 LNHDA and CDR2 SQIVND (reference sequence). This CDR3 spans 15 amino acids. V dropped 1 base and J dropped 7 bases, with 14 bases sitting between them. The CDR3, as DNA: TGTGCCAGTAGTATAGGGGGCCGGTATTGGAATGAGCAGTTCTTC. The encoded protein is CASSIGGRYWNEQFF.

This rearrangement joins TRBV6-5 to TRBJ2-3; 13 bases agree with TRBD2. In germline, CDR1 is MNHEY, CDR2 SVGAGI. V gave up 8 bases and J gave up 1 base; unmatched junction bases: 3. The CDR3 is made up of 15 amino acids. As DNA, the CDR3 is TGTGCCAGCCAAGGACTAGCGGGGGGCACAGATACGCAGTATTTT. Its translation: CASQGLAGGTDTQYF.

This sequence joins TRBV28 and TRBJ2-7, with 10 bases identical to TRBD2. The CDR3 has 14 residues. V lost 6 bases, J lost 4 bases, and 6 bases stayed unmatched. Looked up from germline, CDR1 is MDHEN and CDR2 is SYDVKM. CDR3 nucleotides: TGTGCCAGCAGGACCGGGACTAGCGTTTACGAGCAGTACTTC. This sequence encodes CASRTGTSVYEQYF.

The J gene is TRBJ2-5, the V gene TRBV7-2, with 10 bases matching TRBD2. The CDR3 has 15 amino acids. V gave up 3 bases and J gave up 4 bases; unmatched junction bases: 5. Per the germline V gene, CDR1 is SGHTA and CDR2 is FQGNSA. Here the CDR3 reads CASSFQRGGRETQYF. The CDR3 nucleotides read TGTGCCAGCAGCTTTCAGCGGGGGGGCCGAGAGACCCAGTACTTC. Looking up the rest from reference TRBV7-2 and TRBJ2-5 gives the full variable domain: GAGVSQSPSNKVTEKGKDVELRCDPISGHTALYWYRQSLGQGLEFLIYFQGNSAPDKSGLPSDRFSAERTGGSVSTLTIQRTQQEDSAVYLCASSFQRGGRETQYFGPGTRLLVL.

Here the CDR3 reads CASSYEWAGGNEQFF. CDR3 nucleotides: TGTGCCAGCAGTTACGAGTGGGCGGGGGGGAATGAGCAGTTCTTC. V usage is TRBV6-5 and J usage is TRBJ2-1; 9 bases agree with TRBD2. CDR3 length: 15 amino acids. Germline V gene data show CDR1 as MNHEY and CDR2 as SVGAGI. Germline trimming cut 2 bases from V and 7 bases from J; bases unmatched to any gene: 6.

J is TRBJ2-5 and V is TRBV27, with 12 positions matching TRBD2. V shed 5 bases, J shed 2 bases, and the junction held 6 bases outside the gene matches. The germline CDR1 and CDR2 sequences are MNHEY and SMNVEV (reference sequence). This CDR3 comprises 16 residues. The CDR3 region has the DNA TGTGCCAGCAGTCCGAGACTAGCGGGAGTGCAAGAGACCCAGTACTTC. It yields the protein CASSPRLAGVQETQYF.

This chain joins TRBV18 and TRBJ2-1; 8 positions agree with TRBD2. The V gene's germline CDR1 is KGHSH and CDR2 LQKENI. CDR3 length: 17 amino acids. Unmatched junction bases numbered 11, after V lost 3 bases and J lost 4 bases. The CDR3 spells CASSPLVPGGGYNEQFF. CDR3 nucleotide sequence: TGTGCCAGCTCACCCCTCGTACCGGGGGGGGGATACAATGAGCAGTTCTTC.

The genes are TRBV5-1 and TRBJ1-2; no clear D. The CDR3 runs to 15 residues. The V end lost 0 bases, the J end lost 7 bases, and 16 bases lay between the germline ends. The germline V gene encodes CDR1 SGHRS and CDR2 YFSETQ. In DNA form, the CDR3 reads TGCGCCAGCAGCTTGGTTTCCCTCCCGTTGAGTGGCTACACCTTC. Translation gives CASSLVSLPLSGYTF.

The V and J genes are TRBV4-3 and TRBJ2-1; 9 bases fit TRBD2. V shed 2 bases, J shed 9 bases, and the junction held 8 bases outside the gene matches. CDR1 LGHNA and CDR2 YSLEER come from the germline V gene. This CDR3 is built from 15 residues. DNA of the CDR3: TGCGCCAGCAGCCAACTAGCGGGATTGAATAGTGAGCAGTTCTTC. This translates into CASSQLAGLNSEQFF.

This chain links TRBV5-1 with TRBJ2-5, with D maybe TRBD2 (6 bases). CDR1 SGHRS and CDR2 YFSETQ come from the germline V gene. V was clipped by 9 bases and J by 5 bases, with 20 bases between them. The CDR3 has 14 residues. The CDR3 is CATRRTTGRETQYF. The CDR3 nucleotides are TGCGCCACCCGCCGGACTACCGGCCGGGAGACCCAGTACTTC. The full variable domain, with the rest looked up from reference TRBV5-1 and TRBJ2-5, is KAGVTQTPRYLIKTRGQQVTLSCSPISGHRSVSWYQQTPGQGLQFLFEYFSETQRNKGNFPGRFSGRQFSNSRSEMNVSTLELGDSALYLCATRRTTGRETQYFGPGTRLLVL.

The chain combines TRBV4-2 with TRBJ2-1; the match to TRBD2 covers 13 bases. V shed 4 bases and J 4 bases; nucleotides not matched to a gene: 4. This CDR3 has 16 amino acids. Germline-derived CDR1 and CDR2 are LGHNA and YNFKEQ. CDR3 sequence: CASSPRTSGGYNEQFF. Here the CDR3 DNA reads TGTGCCAGCAGCCCCAGGACTAGCGGGGGATACAATGAGCAGTTCTTC.

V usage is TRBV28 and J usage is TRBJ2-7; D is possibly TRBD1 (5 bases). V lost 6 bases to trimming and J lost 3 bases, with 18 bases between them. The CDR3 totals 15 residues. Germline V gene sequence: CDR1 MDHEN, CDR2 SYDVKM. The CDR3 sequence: CASSRPRVGSYEQYF. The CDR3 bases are TGTGCCAGCAGCCGGCCCAGGGTGGGAAGCTACGAGCAGTACTTC.

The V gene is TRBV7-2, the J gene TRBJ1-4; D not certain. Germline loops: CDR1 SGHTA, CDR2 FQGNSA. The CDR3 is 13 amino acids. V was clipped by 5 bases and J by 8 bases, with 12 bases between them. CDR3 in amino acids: CASSPRAGEKLFF. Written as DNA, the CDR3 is TGTGCCAGCAGCCCGAGAGCCGGGGAAAAACTGTTTTTT.